Sequencing of this T cell receptor (beta chain) was carried out in a study of T cells in Graves' hyperthyroidism and ophthalmopathy. This clonotype showed up many times. The PBMCs studied were ones that came from 10 ml fresh peripheral blood. The J segment lost 2 bases and the V segment lost 5 bases, leaving 10 bases of the junction unmatched. From germline, CDR1 is DFQATT and CDR2 SNEGSKA (reference sequence). The CDR3 is 17 amino acids. There were TCR beta CDR3 regions amplified from RNA transcripts. The HTBI set primed first-round TCR CDR3 RT-PCR. TCRdb used MiXCR to reprocess the multiplex PCR reads, holding one entry per CDR3 protein. The sample yields a few hundred thousand distinct CDR3 sequences, around 16% seen once.

This TCR was sampled from a woman in her late teens or twenties with Graves' hyperthyroidism that later progressed to Graves' ophthalmopathy. The chain employs TRBV20-1 and TRBJ2-7, with TRBD2 matching over 15 bases. Sequences were obtained from blood. The CDR3 region has the DNA TGCAGTGCTTCCGCCGGGACTAGCGGGAGGTTTACCTACGAGCAGTACTTC. Its translation is CSASAGTSGRFTYEQYF.